These 5 T cell receptor beta chains share one sample of origin, sequenced in a study of OX40 agonist ivuxolimab in advanced cancers. Measured with immunoSEQ multiplex PCR; TCRdb has only the in-frame clones, and not every one. The data contain more than 90,000 clones, approximately 80% of them singletons. This material consisted of CD4+ or CD8+ T cells sorted from blood, taken in a trial of the OX40 agonist ivuxolimab. These receptors were obtained from an adult with an advanced solid tumor such as melanoma, head and neck, liver or kidney cancer.

The J gene is TRBJ1-2, the V gene TRBV14, with TRBD1 matching 8 bases. V lost 4 bases to trimming and J lost 4 bases; unmatched junction nucleotides: 5. Germline V lookup: CDR1 SGHDN, CDR2 FVKESK. The CDR3 spans 14 residues. The chain's CDR3 is CASSLQGASYGYTF. CDR3 nucleotide sequence: TGTGCCAGCAGCCTTCAGGGGGCCAGCTATGGCTACACCTTC.

This chain connects TRBV27 to TRBJ2-2; weak D call: TRBD2 (6 bases). The germline CDR1 and CDR2 sequences are MNHEY and SMNVEV (reference sequence). The V end was cut by 4 bases, the J end by 0 bases, with 9 bases between. The CDR3 loop spans 15 amino acids. The CDR3 sequence: CASSSGTPNTGELFF. The CDR3 bases are TGTGCCAGCAGTTCCGGGACTCCGAACACCGGGGAGCTGTTTTTT.

The chain joins TRBV27 to TRBJ1-1, with D maybe TRBD1 (5 bases). Germline CDR1 reads MNHEY; CDR2 reads SMNVEV (reference sequence). Trimming cost V 5 bases and J 2 bases, with 12 bases left between them. This CDR3 is built from 14 residues. The chain's CDR3 is CASSPGTINTEAFF. In nucleotides, the CDR3 is TGTGCCAGCAGTCCGGGGACCATTAACACTGAAGCTTTCTTT.

J is TRBJ2-1 and V is TRBV5-1, with D possibly being TRBD2 (5 bases). Per the germline V gene, CDR1 is SGHRS and CDR2 is YFSETQ. Trimming took 3 bases from V and 9 from J, leaving 19 bases between them. The CDR3 spans 15 residues. The CDR3 loop reads CASSSTTLVEGEQFF. The CDR3, as DNA: TGCGCCAGCAGCTCCACCACACTAGTCGAGGGTGAGCAGTTCTTC.

J is TRBJ2-1 and V is TRBV4-2; TRBD2 might be the D (6 bases). The CDR3 length is 16 residues. Germline V CDR1 and CDR2: LGHNA, YNFKEQ. Trimming removed 4 bases at V and 1 base at J, with 14 bases between. The CDR3 spells CASSRDALASYNEQFF. The CDR3 DNA follows: TGTGCCAGCAGCCGAGATGCACTAGCATCCTACAATGAGCAGTTCTTC.